This T cell receptor beta chain was profiled in a study of T cell changes during pregnancy in multiple sclerosis. The assay was immunoSEQ multiplex PCR, and TCRdb's table has in-frame clones only and misses some. Among fewer than 60,000 clones listed, about 92% were seen once. Trimming stripped 3 bases from V and 8 bases from J, with 19 bases between. Germline loops: CDR1 ENHRY, CDR2 SYGVKD. The CDR3 has 16 amino acids. The sample here was CD4+ T cells from peripheral blood mononuclear cells, taken after pregnancy. This sequence was found in a female donor with multiple sclerosis, enrolled in a pregnancy study. The rearrangement joins TRBV10-3 to TRBJ1-4; perhaps TRBD1 as D (6 bases). CDR3 nucleotide sequence: TGTGCCATCAGTGACCCTAACAGGGATTCAGGCGAAAAACTGTTTTTT. It specifies CAISDPNRDSGEKLFF.